These T cell receptor beta chains were read from a single sample in a study of control samples from healthy donors and cancer patients. Produced via immunoSEQ multiplex PCR; TCRdb's table is partial and in-frame only. The sample records some 120,000 clones, around 93% being singletons. Sequencing used blood. These TCRs come from a man between 18 and 29 years old in good health. Each CDR3 is given with its conserved first and last residue. The D gene is left open where the match is weak. Clone size is given for some rows only: seen once, a few or many times, or a class if the clone is expanded.

abundance,d_gene,j_gene,v_gene,CDR3aa,CDR3nt
.,.,TRBJ1-3,TRBV19,CASSNRAGNTIYF,TGTGCCAGTAGTAATAGGGCTGGAAACACCATATATTTT
.,TRBD2,TRBJ2-4,TRBV6-1,CASSEMWRGGSKNIQYF,TGTGCCAGCAGTGAAATGTGGCGGGGGGGCTCCAAAAACATTCAGTACTTC
.,.,TRBJ1-6,TRBV11-2,CASSLDLTGSSYNSPLHF,TGTGCCAGCAGCTTAGATCTCACGGGGAGCTCCTATAATTCACCCCTCCACTTT
.,.,TRBJ2-3,TRBV6-5,CASRVSGYTQYF,TGTGCCAGCAGGGTATCCGGCTATACGCAGTATTTT
.,.,TRBJ1-5,TRBV5-1,CASSSTLNQPQHF,TGCGCCAGCAGCTCCACTCTTAATCAGCCCCAGCATTTT
once,.,TRBJ2-7,TRBV4-1,CASSHLKQGPSYEQYF,TGCGCCAGCAGCCACTTAAAACAGGGACCGTCCTACGAGCAGTACTTC
.,.,TRBJ1-4,TRBV29-1,CSVGTPETNEKLFF,TGCAGCGTTGGGACACCAGAAACTAATGAAAAACTGTTTTTT
.,.,TRBJ2-6,TRBV19,CASSIVLVSVGRSSGANVLTF,TGTGCCAGTAGTATAGTCCTCGTTAGTGTGGGCAGGAGCTCTGGGGCCAACGTCCTGACTTTC
.,.,TRBJ2-3,TRBV5-5,CASSWQGSGTQYF,TGTGCCAGCAGCTGGCAGGGTTCGGGTACGCAGTATTTT
.,TRBD2,TRBJ2-2,TRBV9,CASSVDGGANTGELFF,TGTGCCAGCAGCGTAGACGGGGGGGCGAACACCGGGGAGCTGTTTTTT
.,TRBD1,TRBJ1-5,TRBV4-1,CASSQAGQGGQPQHF,TGCGCCAGCAGCCAAGCGGGACAGGGCGGTCAGCCCCAGCATTTT
.,TRBD1,TRBJ1-4,TRBV2,CASSGPTGEVEKLFF,TGTGCCAGCAGTGGCCCAACAGGGGAGGTCGAAAAACTGTTTTTT
once,.,TRBJ1-1,TRBV6-5,CASRRLLNTEAFF,TGTGCCAGCAGGCGACTGCTGAACACTGAAGCTTTCTTT